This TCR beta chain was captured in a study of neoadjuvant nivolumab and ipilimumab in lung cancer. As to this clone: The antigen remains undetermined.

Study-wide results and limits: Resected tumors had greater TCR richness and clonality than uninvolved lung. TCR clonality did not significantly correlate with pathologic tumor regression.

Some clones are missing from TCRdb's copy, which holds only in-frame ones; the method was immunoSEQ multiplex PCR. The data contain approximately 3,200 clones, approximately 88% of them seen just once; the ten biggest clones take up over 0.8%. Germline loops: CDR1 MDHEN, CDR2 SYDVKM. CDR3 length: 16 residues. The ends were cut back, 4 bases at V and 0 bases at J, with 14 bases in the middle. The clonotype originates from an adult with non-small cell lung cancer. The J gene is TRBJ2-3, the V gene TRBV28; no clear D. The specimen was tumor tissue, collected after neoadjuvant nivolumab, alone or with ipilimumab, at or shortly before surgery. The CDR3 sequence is CASSSLGWASTDTQYF. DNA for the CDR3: TGTGCCAGCAGTTCCCTAGGGTGGGCTAGCACAGATACGCAGTATTTT.